This passage covers 2 T cell receptor beta chains from one sample sequenced in a study of regulatory T cells in long-lasting Graves disease. According to the study, TCR beta libraries were built with iRepertoire HTBI primers and CDR3-region Arm-PCR. TCRdb redid the calling of the multiplex PCR reads with MiXCR, one entry per CDR3 protein. The repertoire includes under 800,000 distinct CDR3 sequences, less than 20% of them detected once, and about 18% sits in the top ten. The time point was: newly diagnosed GD, antithyroid drugs for less than 3 months. Generation of the TCR library employed RNA extracted from PBMCs. The data were also submitted as part of a second study, on T cells in Graves' hyperthyroidism and ophthalmopathy.

The sample in question was peripheral blood mononuclear cells (PBMCs), obtained at new diagnosis, from a patient treated with antithyroid drugs. These receptors came from a woman aged 30 to 39 with Graves disease.

The chain employs TRBV20-1 and TRBJ1-2, with D possibly TRBD1 on 6 matching bases. Germline values: CDR1 DFQATT, CDR2 SNEGSKA (reference sequence). This CDR3 spans 15 amino acids. The germline V and J ends were trimmed by 1 base and 5 bases, with 17 bases remaining between them. In DNA form, the CDR3 reads TGCAGTGCTAGAGCCCAGGCAGGGGAAGGGTATGGCTACACCTTC. Translation gives CSARAQAGEGYGYTF.

There are a few counts of this clonotype. CDR3 sequence: CATSDIGRATYGYTF. CDR3 coding DNA: TGTGCCACCAGTGATATTGGCAGGGCGACCTATGGCTACACCTTC. The V call is TRBV24-1, the J call TRBJ1-2; TRBD1 might be the D (5 bases). V lost 3 bases, J lost 4 bases, and 14 bases lay in between. The V gene's germline CDR1 is KGHDR and CDR2 SFDVKD. This CDR3 contains 15 residues.